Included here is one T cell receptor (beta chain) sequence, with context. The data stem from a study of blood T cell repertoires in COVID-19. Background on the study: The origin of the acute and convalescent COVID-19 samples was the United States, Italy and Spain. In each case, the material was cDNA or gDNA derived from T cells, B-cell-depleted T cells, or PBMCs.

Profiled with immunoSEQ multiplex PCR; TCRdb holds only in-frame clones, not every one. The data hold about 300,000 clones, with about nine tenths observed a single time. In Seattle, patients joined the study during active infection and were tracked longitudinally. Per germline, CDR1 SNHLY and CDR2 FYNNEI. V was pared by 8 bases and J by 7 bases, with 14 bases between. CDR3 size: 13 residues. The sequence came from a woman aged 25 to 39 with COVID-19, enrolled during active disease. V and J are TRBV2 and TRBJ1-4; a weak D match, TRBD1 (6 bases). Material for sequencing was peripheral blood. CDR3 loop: CASLSTGSEKLFF. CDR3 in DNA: TGTGCCAGCCTCTCTACAGGGAGTGAAAAACTGTTTTTT.